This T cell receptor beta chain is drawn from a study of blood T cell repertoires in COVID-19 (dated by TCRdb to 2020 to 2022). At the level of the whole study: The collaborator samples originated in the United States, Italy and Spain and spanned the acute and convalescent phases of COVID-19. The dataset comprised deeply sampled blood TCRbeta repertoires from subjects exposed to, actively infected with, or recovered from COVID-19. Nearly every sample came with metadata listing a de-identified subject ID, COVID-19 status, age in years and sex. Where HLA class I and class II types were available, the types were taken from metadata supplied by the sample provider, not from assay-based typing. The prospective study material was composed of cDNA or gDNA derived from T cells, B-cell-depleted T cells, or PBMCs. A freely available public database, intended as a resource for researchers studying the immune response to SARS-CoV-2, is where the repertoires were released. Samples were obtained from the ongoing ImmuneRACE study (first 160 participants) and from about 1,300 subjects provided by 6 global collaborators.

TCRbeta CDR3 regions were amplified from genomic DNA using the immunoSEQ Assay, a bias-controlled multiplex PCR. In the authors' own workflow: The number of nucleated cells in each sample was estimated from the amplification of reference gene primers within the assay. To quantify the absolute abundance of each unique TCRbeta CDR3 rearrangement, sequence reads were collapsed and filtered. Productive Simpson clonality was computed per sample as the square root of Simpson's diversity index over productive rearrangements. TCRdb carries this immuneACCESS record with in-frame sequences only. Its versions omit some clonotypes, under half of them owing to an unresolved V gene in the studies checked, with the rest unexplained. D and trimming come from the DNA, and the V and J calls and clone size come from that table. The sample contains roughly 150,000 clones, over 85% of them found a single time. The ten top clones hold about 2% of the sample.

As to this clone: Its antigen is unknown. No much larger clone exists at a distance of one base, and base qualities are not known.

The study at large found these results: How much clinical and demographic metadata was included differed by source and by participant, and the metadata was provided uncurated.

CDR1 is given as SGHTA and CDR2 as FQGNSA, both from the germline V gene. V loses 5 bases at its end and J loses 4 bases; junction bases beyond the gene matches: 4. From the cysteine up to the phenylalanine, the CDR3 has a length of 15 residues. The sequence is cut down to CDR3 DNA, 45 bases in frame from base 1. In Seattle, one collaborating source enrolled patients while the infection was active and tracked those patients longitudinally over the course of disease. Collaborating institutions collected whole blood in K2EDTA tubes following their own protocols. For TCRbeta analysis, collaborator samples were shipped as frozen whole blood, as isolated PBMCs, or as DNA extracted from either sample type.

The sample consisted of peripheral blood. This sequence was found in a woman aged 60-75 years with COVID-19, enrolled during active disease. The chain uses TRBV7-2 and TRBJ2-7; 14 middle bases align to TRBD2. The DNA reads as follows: TGTGCCAGCAGCCCCCGACTAGCGGGGGGGTACGAGCAGTACTTC. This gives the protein CASSPRLAGGYEQYF.